This record concerns one T cell receptor beta chain sequence. What it recognizes is unknown. The trim removed 0 bases at V and 4 bases at J, leaving 11 bases unmatched. CDR1 and CDR2 from the germline V gene are SGDLS and YYNGEE. This CDR3 has 17 residues. The data are from a study of cytomegalovirus exposure and HLA in healthy donors. Amplification used 60 Vbeta primers and 13 Jbeta primers. Generated by immunoSEQ multiplex PCR, the TCRdb table keeps only in-frame clones and is missing some. The repertoire holds about 160,000 clones, 65% to 85% seen once, with around 5.8% in the top ten. Notes on the study in general: TCR beta chains numbering some 160 were designated cytomegalovirus-associated.

The TCR sequence derives from a male donor in good health and CMV-seropositive. The rearrangement links TRBV9 to TRBJ2-5; TRBD2 matches at 8 bases. The sample was PBMCs. The CDR3, as DNA: TGTGCCAGCAGCGTAGACCCCCCGGGAGGGTCCTTAGAGACCCAGTACTTC. Residues: CASSVDPPGGSLETQYF.